This T cell receptor (beta chain) originates from a study of shared T cell receptors in the human thymus. Assay used: immunoSEQ multiplex PCR; TCRdb lists only in-frame clones, some missing. The table shows some 700,000 clones, with 80% to 90% occurring only once. CDR1 and CDR2 from the germline V gene are SNHLY and FYNNEI. V lost 6 bases and J lost 1, with 15 bases in between. CDR3 size: 15 residues. The same sample was also studied in work on human thymus T cells.

This clonotype originated in a girl under two years old with a congenital heart defect. Sample: thymocytes. The chain has TRBV2 and TRBJ2-5; D is possibly TRBD1 (6 bases). The CDR3 DNA sequence: TGTGCCAGCAGCAAAAATATAGGGGGCCAAGAGACCCAGTACTTC. This translates into CASSKNIGGQETQYF.